The clone carrying this T cell receptor beta chain was observed a handful of times. The antigen is unknown. 60 Vbeta and 13 Jbeta primers were used in PCR. Assay used: immunoSEQ multiplex PCR; TCRdb lists only in-frame clones, some missing. The table records roughly 130,000 clones, about 74% of them present only once. Trimming stripped 6 bases from V and 3 bases from J, with 18 bases between. Germline V lookup: CDR1 SNHLY, CDR2 FYNNEI. The CDR3 covers 16 residues. This sample stems from a study of cytomegalovirus exposure and HLA in healthy donors. Findings of the study overall: Certain indistinguishable V segments, among them TRBV6-2 and TRBV6-3, were excluded. When analyzed later, a missense DCLRE1C variant was found to be linked to TCR beta V- and J-gene trimming. For cytomegalovirus status, the classifier reportedly gave diagnoses with high specificity and sensitivity. The listing of approximately 160 TCR beta chains classed them as cytomegalovirus-associated.

The TCR originated in a middle-aged man in good health and CMV-seropositive. The sample taken for sequencing was PBMCs. The chain has TRBV2 and TRBJ1-5; weak D call: TRBD1 (6 bases). As DNA, the CDR3 is TGTGCCAGCAGCCTCCGACAGGCCGCGTACAATCAGCCCCAGCATTTT. This translates into CASSLRQAAYNQPQHF.